Each of the 30 T cell receptor beta chains below was sequenced from the same sample in a study of technical replicates of blood from several donors. Method: immunoSEQ multiplex PCR; TCRdb's copy keeps in-frame clones and lacks some. The sample lists some 77,000 clones, just over 85% occurring once. The specimen was PBMCs. Receptors were obtained from a human donor in good health. Some clones in this sample may be carry-over from other donors' samples.

The chain combines TRBV6-5 with TRBJ1-2; TRBD1 matches at 9 bases. The CDR3 runs 14 residues. Trimming cost V 0 bases and J 9 bases; bases outside gene matches: 5. Germline V gene lookup returns CDR1 MNHEY and CDR2 SVGAGI. The DNA of the CDR3 is TGTGCCAGCAGTTACTCGGGACAGGGAGATCGCTACACCTTC. This gives the protein CASSYSGQGDRYTF.

V gene TRBV7-3 combines with J gene TRBJ1-1; TRBD1 agrees at 9 bases. The ends lost 4 bases at V and 7 bases at J; junction bases unmatched: 16. The CDR3 contains 17 residues. The germline gives CDR1 SGHTA, CDR2 FQGTGA. CDR3 loop: CASSSGPGTGTGDEAFF. The CDR3 coding sequence is TGTGCCAGCAGCTCGGGTCCCGGGACAGGGACGGGGGATGAAGCTTTCTTT.

Here the CDR3 reads CATSWAGGQEQFF. CDR3 nucleotide sequence: TGTGCCACCTCGTGGGCGGGGGGGCAAGAGCAGTTCTTC. The chain combines TRBV27 with TRBJ2-1, with TRBD2 matching 9 bases. Per the germline V gene, CDR1 is MNHEY and CDR2 is SMNVEV (reference sequence). The V gene end was trimmed by 10 bases and the J gene end by 10 bases; junction bases not matched to a gene: 11. The CDR3 loop spans 13 amino acids.

DNA for the CDR3: TGTGCCAGCAGCTGGCTAGCGGGGGATTCTGAGCAGTTCTTC. Amino acid sequence: CASSWLAGDSEQFF. The genes are TRBV5-4 and TRBJ2-1; 10 bases agree with TRBD2. J was trimmed by 9 bases and V by 3 bases; bases with no gene match: 6. The V gene's germline CDR1 is SGHNT and CDR2 YYREEE (reference sequence). The CDR3 is 14 residues long.

Only a few counts were recorded for this clone. V usage is TRBV6-1 and J usage is TRBJ2-2; weak D call: TRBD2 (6 bases). The V end was cut by 6 bases, the J end by 3 bases, with 11 bases between. Germline CDR1 and CDR2: MNHNS and SASEGT. This CDR3 contains 14 residues. DNA for the CDR3: TGTGCCAGCAGCGGCGGGGACCACACCGGGGAGCTGTTTTTT. This codes for CASSGGDHTGELFF.

This rearrangement joins TRBV11-3 to TRBJ2-1; tentatively, D is TRBD1 (7 bases). Trimming left V 6 bases short and J 1 base short, with 16 bases between. The CDR3 runs 16 residues. Germline CDR1 reads SGHNT; CDR2 reads YENEEA. The CDR3 nucleotides are TGTGCCAGCAGTGTAGGAGGGGGCTGGTCCTACAATGAGCAGTTCTTC. Translating gives CASSVGGGWSYNEQFF.

The gene calls are TRBV14 and TRBJ1-4; D is unresolved. V lost 1 base and J 0 bases, leaving 9 bases between the germline ends. The CDR3 extends over 16 amino acids. Germline lookup yields CDR1 SGHDN and CDR2 FVKESK. Written as DNA, the CDR3 is TGTGCCAGCAGCCAAGGCACTCTAGCAACTAATGAAAAACTGTTTTTT. It codes for CASSQGTLATNEKLFF.

The chain recombines TRBV6-6 with TRBJ2-7, with TRBD2 matching over 9 bases. CDR1 and CDR2 (germline): MNHNY, SVGAGI (reference sequence). V dropped 0 bases and J dropped 5; count of bases not matched to a gene: 8. The CDR3 contains 16 residues. The DNA for the CDR3 is TGTGCCAGCAGTTACTCTGAAGCGGGGGGCTATCACGAGCAGTACTTC. Residues: CASSYSEAGGYHEQYF.

The chain couples TRBV19 to TRBJ2-1; 8 bases line up with TRBD1. CDR3 size: 12 residues. Germline V gene lookup returns CDR1 LNHDA and CDR2 SQIVND (reference sequence). V shed 10 bases, J shed 7 bases, and the junction held 6 bases outside the gene matches. The CDR3 nucleotides read TGTGCCACCCGGACAGGGAAAAATGAGCAGTTCTTC. It codes for CATRTGKNEQFF.

The rearrangement links TRBV5-4 to TRBJ1-1; D perhaps matches TRBD1 (5 bases). Per germline, CDR1 SGHNT and CDR2 YYREEE (reference sequence). The CDR3 runs 16 residues. Deletions cut 4 bases from V and 4 bases from J, with 20 bases between. The CDR3 sequence: CASSPTSGGLGTEAFF. The CDR3 DNA follows: TGTGCCAGCAGCCCTACGTCGGGGGGTTTGGGCACTGAAGCTTTCTTT.

The chain couples TRBV2 to TRBJ2-3; 9 bases map to TRBD2. V trimming: 4 bases; J trimming: 4 bases; junction bases outside the gene matches: 15. The CDR3 contains 18 residues. The germline gives CDR1 SNHLY, CDR2 FYNNEI. This CDR3 is CASSGMGAVRGGSDTQYF. The CDR3 DNA sequence: TGTGCCAGCAGTGGAATGGGAGCGGTGCGGGGGGGCTCAGATACGCAGTATTTT. Full variable domain (missing parts from reference TRBV2 and TRBJ2-3): EPEVTQTPSHQVTQMGQEVILRCVPISNHLYFYWYRQILGQKVEFLVSFYNNEISEKSEIFDDQFSVERPDGSNFTLKIRSTKLEDSAMYFCASSGMGAVRGGSDTQYFGPGTRLTVL.

The chain recombines TRBV9 with TRBJ2-5; 9 nucleotides agree with TRBD2. This CDR3 contains 17 residues. Trimming at V came to 4 bases and at J to 5 bases, leaving 15 bases not matched to a gene. Germline V gene lookup returns CDR1 SGDLS and CDR2 YYNGEE. CDR3 loop: CASSPGLASPLRETQYF. For the CDR3, the DNA is TGTGCCAGCAGCCCTGGACTAGCGAGTCCGCTCAGGGAGACCCAGTACTTC.

This chain uses TRBV7-2 with TRBJ1-1; 7 bases line up with TRBD1. The trim removed 5 bases at V and 0 bases at J, leaving 6 bases unmatched. This CDR3 is 15 amino acids long. In germline, CDR1 is SGHTA, CDR2 FQGNSA. The DNA for the CDR3 is TGTGCCAGCAGCGACAGGGAGATGATGAACACTGAAGCTTTCTTT. This translates into CASSDREMMNTEAFF.

This clone was recorded once. The chain uses TRBV7-2 and TRBJ1-1, with D uncertain. The CDR3 length is 13 residues. The germline CDR1 and CDR2 sequences are SGHTA and FQGNSA. Trimming took off 2 bases at V and 8 bases at J, with 12 bases between the two ends. CDR3 sequence reads: CASSLSGVTEAFF. The CDR3 DNA reads as TGTGCCAGCAGCTTATCCGGGGTTACCGAAGCTTTCTTT. The whole variable domain, remainder taken from reference TRBV7-2 and TRBJ1-1, is GAGVSQSPSNKVTEKGKDVELRCDPISGHTALYWYRQSLGQGLEFLIYFQGNSAPDKSGLPSDRFSAERTGGSVSTLTIQRTQQEDSAVYLCASSLSGVTEAFFGQGTRLTVV.

The V call is TRBV11-2, the J call TRBJ1-5; no clear D. The germline CDR1 and CDR2 sequences are SGHAT and FQNNGV. This CDR3 is built from 13 residues. The V and J ends lost 1 base and 7 bases respectively, with 8 bases between them. In nucleotides, the CDR3 is TGTGCCAGCAGCTTAGGGCCTGGCCAGCCCCAGCATTTT. Protein: CASSLGPGQPQHF.

The chain is built from TRBV7-3 and TRBJ2-2; tentatively, D is TRBD1 (5 bases). V was cut by 1 base and J by 0 bases, with 15 bases left in between. Germline V lookup: CDR1 SGHTA, CDR2 FQGTGA. This CDR3 contains 18 residues. The CDR3 DNA is TGTGCCAGCAGCTTAATCCCCACAGGCCTCGCGAACACCGGGGAGCTGTTTTTT. Translating gives CASSLIPTGLANTGELFF.

This chain connects TRBV27 to TRBJ1-3; 9 bases are a match to TRBD1. The CDR3 contains 15 residues. The ends lost 7 bases at V and 5 bases at J; junction bases unmatched: 9. Germline-derived CDR1 and CDR2 are MNHEY and SMNVEV (reference sequence). The CDR3 protein is CASMPLDRGRNTIYF. The CDR3 DNA reads TGTGCCAGCATGCCCCTGGACAGGGGTAGAAACACCATATATTTT.

This clone was seen a single time. The chain joins TRBV5-6 to TRBJ1-5, with D unresolved. CDR1 is SGHDT and CDR2 is YYEEEE in the germline V gene. Trimming took off 2 bases at V and 7 bases at J, with 13 bases between the two ends. CDR3 length: 14 residues. CDR3 nucleotides: TGTGCCAGCAGCTTTTCCTTCAGCGGACAGCCCCAGCATTTT. Translation gives CASSFSFSGQPQHF. Based on the CDR3 plus reference TRBV5-6 and TRBJ1-5, the full variable domain is DAGVTQSPTHLIKTRGQQVTLRCSPKSGHDTVSWYQQALGQGPQFIFQYYEEEERQRGNFPDRFSGHQFPNYSSELNVNALLLGDSALYLCASSFSFSGQPQHFGDGTRLSIL.

J is TRBJ2-7 and V is TRBV4-2, with TRBD1 matching over 7 bases. V lost 7 bases to trimming and J lost 3 bases; unmatched junction nucleotides: 12. Germline CDR1 and CDR2: LGHNA and YNFKEQ. This CDR3 is 15 amino acids long. In DNA, the CDR3 is TGTGCCAGCACCATGGGGTACTCAGGGGGCTACGAGCAGTACTTC. This sequence encodes CASTMGYSGGYEQYF.

This clone was recorded once. The chain combines TRBV19 with TRBJ1-1; 7 bases map to TRBD1. Unmatched junction bases numbered 5, after V lost 6 bases and J lost 7 bases. Germline V gene data show CDR1 as LNHDA and CDR2 as SQIVND (reference sequence). This CDR3 is 12 amino acids long. CDR3 DNA sequence: TGTGCCAGTAGCGGGGACAGAATTGAAGCTTTCTTT. Translation: CASSGDRIEAFF.

The genes are TRBV5-1 and TRBJ2-1; possibly TRBD1 for D (6 bases). Germline values: CDR1 SGHRS, CDR2 YFSETQ. This CDR3 is built from 15 residues. Trimming pared 2 bases from V and 4 bases from J, leaving 13 bases between. CDR3 in amino acids: CASSFRDTFYNEQFF. The DNA of the CDR3 is TGCGCCAGCAGCTTCCGGGACACCTTTTACAATGAGCAGTTCTTC.

The chain joins TRBV6-5 to TRBJ1-1; 8 bases map to TRBD1. Germline assignment: CDR1 MNHEY and CDR2 SVGAGI. The CDR3 totals 14 residues. V trimming: 5 bases; J trimming: 1 base; junction bases outside the gene matches: 3. The DNA of the CDR3 is TGTGCCAGCAGTCTAGGACAGGGGAACACTGAAGCTTTCTTT. It encodes CASSLGQGNTEAFF.

The chain is built from TRBV11-2 and TRBJ1-1; D is ambiguous. This CDR3 has 11 amino acids. Trimming shortened V by 5 bases and J by 8 bases, and 9 bases separated the two germline ends. Looked up from germline, CDR1 is SGHAT and CDR2 is FQNNGV. CDR3 loop: CASSAGREAFF. CDR3 nucleotide sequence: TGTGCCAGCAGCGCGGGGAGGGAAGCTTTCTTT.

The chain links TRBV4-2 to TRBJ1-2; perhaps TRBD1 as D (5 bases). V was pared by 4 bases and J by 7 bases, with 16 bases between. The CDR3 is made up of 14 amino acids. Germline V gene sequence: CDR1 LGHNA, CDR2 YNFKEQ. DNA of the CDR3: TGTGCCAGCAGCCCAACCGTGGGGGAGGGTGGCTACACCTTC. Protein: CASSPTVGEGGYTF.

This clone was counted a single time. This rearrangement joins TRBV11-2 to TRBJ2-7, with 9 bases fitting TRBD1. Per germline, CDR1 SGHAT and CDR2 FQNNGV. V dropped 0 bases and J dropped 12; count of bases not matched to a gene: 6. The CDR3 sequence is 13 residues long. This CDR3 is CASSLDGTGFLYF. The CDR3 coding sequence is TGTGCCAGCAGCTTAGATGGGACAGGGTTTTTGTACTTC.

The rearrangement joins TRBV7-2 to TRBJ2-7; no definite D call. V lost 2 bases, J lost 5 bases, and 13 bases lay in between. The CDR3 loop spans 14 amino acids. Germline V gives CDR1 SGHTA, CDR2 FQGNSA. For the CDR3, the DNA is TGTGCCAGCAGCTTATCTAGAGCTAGGAACGAGCAGTACTTC. It translates to CASSLSRARNEQYF.

The rearrangement joins TRBV13 to TRBJ1-2, with D possibly matching TRBD1 (5 bases). CDR1 is PRHDT, CDR2 FYEKMQ, per germline (reference sequence). Trimming took off 2 bases at V and 8 bases at J, with 9 bases between the two ends. This CDR3 region has 12 residues. The CDR3 DNA reads as TGTGCCAGCAGCTTACAGGGATGGGGCTACACCTTC. Protein: CASSLQGWGYTF.

The chain recombines TRBV10-3 with TRBJ1-1, with D tentatively TRBD1 (5 bases). The V end was cut by 6 bases, the J end by 1 base, with 9 bases between. Germline CDR1 reads ENHRY; CDR2 reads SYGVKD. The CDR3 contains 13 residues. Written as DNA, the CDR3 is TGTGCCATCAGGGCGGGGACGAACACTGAAGCTTTCTTT. This gives the protein CAIRAGTNTEAFF.

The chain has TRBV11-2 and TRBJ2-3, with D perhaps TRBD2 (5 bases). CDR3 length equals 17 residues. V was trimmed by 5 bases and J by 2 bases, leaving 20 bases between them. Germline lookup yields CDR1 SGHAT and CDR2 FQNNGV. The CDR3: CASSILFRSDYTDTQYF. CDR3 sequence (DNA): TGTGCCAGCAGCATCCTCTTTAGGAGCGACTACACAGATACGCAGTATTTT.

The chain has TRBV5-1 and TRBJ2-2, with no clear D. CDR3 length equals 14 residues. The germline V gene encodes CDR1 SGHRS and CDR2 YFSETQ. V was cut by 0 bases and J by 6 bases, with 9 bases left in between. The CDR3 DNA reads TGCGCCAGCAGCTTGGAGACTCCAGCCGGGGAGCTGTTTTTT. Encoded protein: CASSLETPAGELFF.